This note documents a single T cell receptor beta chain sequence. Antigen specificity is unknown. The data originate from a study of T cell responses to AZD1222 COVID-19 vaccine. Method: immunoSEQ multiplex PCR; TCRdb's copy keeps in-frame clones and lacks some. Among tens of thousands of clones listed, about 80% were seen once. Trimming removed 4 bases from V and 1 base from J; junction bases left unmatched: 6. CDR3 length: 16 residues. From germline, CDR1 is MGHRA and CDR2 YSYEKL. Study-level findings and limits: The span of vaccine-associated CD4 TCRs extended across spike, with dominance at 160-218 and 743-854. Unmutated regions of variants are reportedly targeted by nearly half of spike-specific TCRs. Donor demographics were predominantly white British with a female majority; clonal diversity may be underestimated. There were repertoire samples only from the period after the peak T cell response.

The starting material was peripheral blood, obtained 28 days after the second AZD1222 dose. This receptor was obtained from an adult who received the AZD1222 COVID-19 vaccine. This chain uses TRBV4-1 with TRBJ2-4; 8 nucleotides align to TRBD1. CDR3 coding DNA: TGCGCCAGCAGCCGGATAGGACAGGGCGCCAAAAACATTCAGTACTTC. This encodes CASSRIGQGAKNIQYF.